Given below is one TCR beta chain in context. This sample is part of a study of T cell changes during pregnancy in multiple sclerosis. The CDR3 is 15 residues long. V shed 2 bases and J shed 1 base, with 9 bases lying between them. Germline lookup yields CDR1 SGHTA and CDR2 FQGNSA. Repertoires were generated with immunoSEQ multiplex PCR, while TCRdb's copy carries only in-frame clones and drops some. The sample contains approximately 100,000 clones, 90% to 95% of which appear only once. The sample here was peripheral blood, taken after pregnancy. The chain recombines TRBV7-2 with TRBJ2-1; the D is unclear. This receptor was taken from a female donor with multiple sclerosis, enrolled in a pregnancy study. The CDR3 DNA reads TGTGCCAGCAGCTTATCCTGGCGGTCCTACAATGAGCAGTTCTTC. The encoded protein is CASSLSWRSYNEQFF.